Listed below are T cell receptor beta chains from one sample, sequenced in a study of long-term antiretroviral therapy in people with HIV. Only in-frame clones appear in the TCRdb table, and some are missing; sequencing was by immunoSEQ multiplex PCR. The sample yields tens of thousands of clones, 75% to 90% seen once. This sample comprised unsorted PBMCs, obtained 0.4 years after starting antiretroviral therapy. These receptors were taken from a man in his forties or fifties with HIV. CDR3s include the opening cysteine and the closing phenylalanine or tryptophan. Each record gives: J gene, D gene, V gene, clone size, CDR3 DNA, CDR3 protein. D genes are given only for firm matches. Part of the rows lack a size; the others show once, few, many or a class for expanded clones.

TRBJ1-2 . TRBV4-3 . TGCGCCAGCAGCCAAGGATGGGGAGGGATCCCTGGCTACACCTTC CASSQGWGGIPGYTF
TRBJ2-2 TRBD1 TRBV5-1 . TGCGCCAGCAGCTCAACGACAGGGACCGGGGAGCTGTTTTTT CASSSTTGTGELFF
TRBJ2-3 . TRBV19 . TGTGCCAGTAGTCCCTGGGAAAGCACAGATACGCAGTATTTT CASSPWESTDTQYF
TRBJ2-7 . TRBV30 . TGTGCCTGGACCCGGGATAGAGGCGAGCAGTACTTC CAWTRDRGEQYF
TRBJ1-1 . TRBV5-1 . TGCGCCAGCAGCTCTGGGGACCTAGGGGACACTGAAGCTTTCTTT CASSSGDLGDTEAFF
TRBJ2-2 . TRBV19 . TGTGCCAGTAGTGTGGCCCCGGGGACCGGGGAGCTGTTTTTT CASSVAPGTGELFF
TRBJ2-5 TRBD2 TRBV4-1 . TGCGCCAGCAGCCAAGAACGGGGGGGCCGTGAGACCCAGTACTTC CASSQERGGRETQYF
TRBJ1-2 . TRBV6-5 . TGTGCCAGCAGTTTAAGGACAGAAGCTAACTATGGCTACACCTTC CASSLRTEANYGYTF
TRBJ1-6 . TRBV5-6 . TGTGCCAGCAGCTTGGGACAGACTATTTATAATTCACCCCTCCACTTT CASSLGQTIYNSPLHF
TRBJ2-1 TRBD1 TRBV7-2 . TGTGCCAGTCGCGGGACAGGGATTTACAATGAGCAGTTCTTC CASRGTGIYNEQFF
TRBJ1-5 . TRBV11-2 . TGTGCCAGCAGCTTAGCTCGGGGCGGCCAGCCCCAGCATTTT CASSLARGGQPQHF
TRBJ2-2 . TRBV5-4 . TGTGCCAGCAGCTTGAAGTCGGATATTCGAGACACCGGGGAGCTGTTTTTT CASSLKSDIRDTGELFF
TRBJ1-1 TRBD1 TRBV7-9 . TGTGCCAGCAGCCTAACAGGGGGCTTCCTCATGAACACTGAAGCTTTCTTT CASSLTGGFLMNTEAFF
TRBJ1-1 . TRBV5-1 once TGCGCCAGCAGCTTGATCAGGAACACTGAAGCTTTCTTT CASSLIRNTEAFF
TRBJ2-1 TRBD1 TRBV27 . TGTGCCAGCAGTTACATTCCCTCCTCGACAGGGGGGAATGAGCAGTTCTTC CASSYIPSSTGGNEQFF
TRBJ2-3 . TRBV7-3 once TGTGCCAGCAGCCCGGAAAGGGTGGCATTTAGCACAGATACGCAGTATTTT CASSPERVAFSTDTQYF
TRBJ2-7 . TRBV27 . TGTGCCAGCAGTTTATCGAATGGGGTGAGCTACGAGCAGTACTTC CASSLSNGVSYEQYF
TRBJ1-3 . TRBV30 . TGTGCCTGGAGTGTACTCGGGGGATTCAACTCTGGAAACACCATATATTTT CAWSVLGGFNSGNTIYF
TRBJ1-1 . TRBV6-5 . TGTGCCAGCAGTTACTCGATCTCCCCCCGGAGAGCTTTCTTT CASSYSISPRRAFF
TRBJ2-7 . TRBV5-4 . TGTGCCAGCAGCTTGGTAGGTTGGGGGGGCTCCTCCTACGAGCAGTACTTC CASSLVGWGGSSYEQYF
TRBJ2-2 . TRBV30 . TGTGCCTGGAGTGTAGGGAGGGGGGCCACCGGGGAGCTGTTTTTT CAWSVGRGATGELFF
TRBJ2-5 TRBD2 TRBV7-3 . TGTGCCAGCAGCTTAGGAGCCGCTAGCGGGGGGGCGACCCAGTACTTC CASSLGAASGGATQYF
TRBJ2-3 . TRBV18 once TGTGCCAGCTCACCTACAGATACGCAGTATTTT CASSPTDTQYF
TRBJ2-5 TRBD2 TRBV6-1 . TGTGCCAGCAGTGAATGGGTGGCTAGCGGGGGAATCCAAGAGACCCAGTACTTC CASSEWVASGGIQETQYF
TRBJ1-2 . TRBV5-6 once TGTGCCAGCAGCCCCAGGGGCTGGGAGTGGGTCTATGGCTACACCTTC CASSPRGWEWVYGYTF
TRBJ2-7 . TRBV4-3 . TGCGCCAGCAGCTTTCGAGAGAGCAACGAGCAGTACTTC CASSFRESNEQYF
TRBJ1-1 . TRBV7-9 . TGTGCCAGCAGCAGCAAGGGGGGCGAGAACACTGAAGCTTTCTTT CASSSKGGENTEAFF
TRBJ2-2 TRBD1 TRBV2 . TGTGCCAGCAGATGGGACAGGGCGAACACCGGGGAGCTGTTTTTT CASRWDRANTGELFF
TRBJ2-1 . TRBV4-1 few TGCGCCAGCAGCCAAGTCTCTGACAATGAGCAGTTCTTC CASSQVSDNEQFF
TRBJ2-7 . TRBV27 . TGTGCCAGCAGTTTTTCTTGGGAGGAAAATATTTACGAGCAGTACTTC CASSFSWEENIYEQYF
TRBJ2-5 . TRBV2 . TGTGCCAGCAGTGAAGCGCAGGCAGGCCAAGAGACCCAGTACTTC CASSEAQAGQETQYF
TRBJ2-2 TRBD2 TRBV11-3 . TGTGCCAGCAGTTTGCCTAGCGGGGGGGCCCCCGGGGAGCTGTTTTTT CASSLPSGGAPGELFF
TRBJ1-1 TRBD1 TRBV18 . TGTGCCAGCTCACTGGACTACAGGGGCAACACTGAAGCTTTCTTT CASSLDYRGNTEAFF
TRBJ1-2 TRBD1 TRBV29-1 once TGCAGTGATACCCGCGGACAGGGTCTTGGGGATGGCTACACCTTC CSDTRGQGLGDGYTF
TRBJ1-2 TRBD1 TRBV5-4 . TGTGCCAGCAGCTTGGCCCCGGGACAGGGGGCTGGCTACACCTTC CASSLAPGQGAGYTF
TRBJ2-7 TRBD1 TRBV5-5 . TGTGCCAGCAGCTTGGAACAGGGGACCTACGAGCAGTACTTC CASSLEQGTYEQYF
TRBJ2-1 . TRBV7-9 few TGTGCCAGCAGCTCTTTTGATGAGCAGTTCTTC CASSSFDEQFF
TRBJ1-2 . TRBV4-1 . TGCGCCAGCAGCCAAGACCCGACAGGCTTGAGCTATGGCTACACCTTC CASSQDPTGLSYGYTF
TRBJ1-2 . TRBV19 . TGTGCCAGTAGTATGAGTGTGTATGGCCAGAACTATGGCTACACCTTC CASSMSVYGQNYGYTF
TRBJ1-1 . TRBV11-2 few TGTGCCAGCAGCTTAGATATGGGGGGCACTGAAGCTTTCTTT CASSLDMGGTEAFF
TRBJ2-3 . TRBV28 . TGTGCCAGCAGTTTAGGGACTTTTCTTTCAGATACGCAGTATTTT CASSLGTFLSDTQYF
TRBJ2-2 . TRBV7-9 . TGTGCCAGCAGCTTGGACACCGGGGAGCTGTTTTTT CASSLDTGELFF
TRBJ1-6 TRBD1 TRBV15 . TGTGCCACCAGCGGGGGACAGGGAGCTAATTCACCCCTCCACTTT CATSGGQGANSPLHF
TRBJ1-6 . TRBV12-2 . TGTGTACACGCAGGGGACGGACATAATTCACCCCTCCACTTT CVHAGDGHNSPLHF
TRBJ1-2 . TRBV5-1 once TGCGCCAGTAAATTGATGGGCCAAGAACGTGGCTACACCTTC CASKLMGQERGYTF
TRBJ2-7 . TRBV5-1 . TGCGCCAGCAGCTTGCCGGACAGCCCCTACGAGCAGTACTTC CASSLPDSPYEQYF
TRBJ1-2 . TRBV5-4 . TGTGCCAGCGCCTCCAGGGGCGAGGGGACGAGAGGCTACACCTTC CASASRGEGTRGYTF
TRBJ1-1 TRBD1 TRBV29-1 . TGCAGCGTTTCGGACAGGACGTACACTGAAGCTTTCTTT CSVSDRTYTEAFF
TRBJ2-7 . TRBV28 few TGTGCCAGCAGTTTAGGGATCCACTACGAGCAGTACTTC CASSLGIHYEQYF
TRBJ2-1 . TRBV5-4 . TGTGCCAGCAGCTTGGAATATTACAATGAGCAGTTCTTC CASSLEYYNEQFF
TRBJ1-6 . TRBV6-6 . TGTGCCAGCAGTTATAAGGTCAGCTCCTATAATTCACCCCTCCACTTT CASSYKVSSYNSPLHF
TRBJ2-7 . TRBV7-3 . TGTGCCAGCAGCCCGGAGCCCGGGCGTGAGATAGAGCAGTACTTC CASSPEPGREIEQYF
TRBJ1-2 TRBD1 TRBV19 . TGTGCCAGTAGTTGGGGACAGGGAACATATGGCTACACCTTC CASSWGQGTYGYTF
TRBJ2-7 TRBD1 TRBV27 . TGTGCCAGCAGGGAAAGACAGGGGAGGACCTACGAGCAGTACTTC CASRERQGRTYEQYF